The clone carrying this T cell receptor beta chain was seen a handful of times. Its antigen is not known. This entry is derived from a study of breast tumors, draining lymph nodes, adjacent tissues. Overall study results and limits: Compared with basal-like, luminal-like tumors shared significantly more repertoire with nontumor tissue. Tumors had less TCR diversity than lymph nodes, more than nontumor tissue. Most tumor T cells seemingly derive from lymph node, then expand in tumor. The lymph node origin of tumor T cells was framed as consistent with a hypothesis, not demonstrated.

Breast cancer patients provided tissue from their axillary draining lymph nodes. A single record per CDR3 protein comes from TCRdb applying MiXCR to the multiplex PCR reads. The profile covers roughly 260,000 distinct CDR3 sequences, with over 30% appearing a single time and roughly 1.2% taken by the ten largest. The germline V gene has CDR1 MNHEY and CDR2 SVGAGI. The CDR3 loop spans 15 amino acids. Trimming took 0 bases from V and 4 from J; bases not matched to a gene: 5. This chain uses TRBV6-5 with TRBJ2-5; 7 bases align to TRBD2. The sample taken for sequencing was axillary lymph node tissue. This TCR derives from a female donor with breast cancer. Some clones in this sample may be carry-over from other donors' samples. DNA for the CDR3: TGTGCCAGCAGTTACTCGAGACGCGGGAGAGAGACCCAGTACTTC. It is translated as CASSYSRRGRETQYF.